This T cell receptor beta chain emerged from a study of blood T cell repertoires in COVID-19. Study as a whole: Sources were T cells, B-cell-depleted T cells, or PBMCs; the material itself was cDNA or gDNA.

In the original processing: Scientists estimated how many nucleated cells there were by amplifying reference gene primers. Repertoires were generated with immunoSEQ multiplex PCR, while TCRdb's copy carries only in-frame clones and drops some. V and J calls and clone size are as listed in that table; D and trimming were resolved from the DNA. The sample has 270,000 or so clones, 75% to 90% seen once. The germline V gene encodes CDR1 SGHTA and CDR2 FQGNSA. Trimming cost V 8 bases and J 0 bases, with 13 bases left between them. This CDR3 is built from 14 residues. The specimen sequenced was peripheral blood. The J gene is TRBJ1-1, the V gene TRBV7-2; D might be TRBD1 (5 bases). This TCR was sampled from a woman in her 30s with active or convalescent COVID-19. DNA of the CDR3: TGTGCCAGCTTGGGGGGTCCTTTGAACACTGAAGCTTTCTTT. Translating gives CASLGGPLNTEAFF.